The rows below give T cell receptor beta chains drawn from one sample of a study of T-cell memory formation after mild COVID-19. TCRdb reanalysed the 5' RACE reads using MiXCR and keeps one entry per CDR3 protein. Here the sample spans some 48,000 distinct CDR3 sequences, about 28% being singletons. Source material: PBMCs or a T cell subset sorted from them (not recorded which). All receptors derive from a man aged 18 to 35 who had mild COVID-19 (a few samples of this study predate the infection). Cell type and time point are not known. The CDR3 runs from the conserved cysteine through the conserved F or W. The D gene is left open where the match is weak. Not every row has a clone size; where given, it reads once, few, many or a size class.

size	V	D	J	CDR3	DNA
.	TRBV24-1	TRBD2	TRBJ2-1	CATSDRREGPYNEQFF	TGTGCCACCAGTGATCGGCGGGAGGGCCCTTACAATGAGCAGTTCTTC
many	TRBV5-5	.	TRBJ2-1	CASSLKVASSYNEQFF	TGTGCCAGCAGCTTGAAGGTCGCAAGCTCCTACAATGAGCAGTTCTTC
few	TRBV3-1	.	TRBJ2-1	CASSQDSPVYNEQFF	TGTGCCAGCAGCCAAGATTCCCCAGTCTACAATGAGCAGTTCTTC
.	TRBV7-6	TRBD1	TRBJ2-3	CASSDRVRRDTQYF	TGTGCCAGCAGCGACAGGGTTAGACGAGATACGCAGTATTTT
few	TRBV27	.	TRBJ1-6	CASGDYNSPLHF	TGTGCCAGCGGGGACTATAATTCACCCCTCCACTTT
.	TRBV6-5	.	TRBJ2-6	CASSTRRYSGANVLTF	TGTGCCAGCTCCACCCGGAGATACTCTGGGGCCAACGTCCTGACTTTC
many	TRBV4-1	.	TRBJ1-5	CASSQDRSGGQPQHF	TGCGCCAGCAGCCAAGATAGGTCGGGCGGTCAGCCCCAGCATTTT
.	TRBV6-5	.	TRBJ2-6	CASSYSQGANVLTF	TGTGCCAGCAGTTACTCCCAGGGGGCCAACGTCCTGACTTTC
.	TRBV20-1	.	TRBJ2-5	CSAWRQETQYF	TGCAGTGCTTGGAGGCAAGAGACCCAGTACTTC
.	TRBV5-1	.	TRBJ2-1	CASSFGENEQFF	TGCGCCAGCAGCTTTGGGGAGAATGAGCAGTTCTTC
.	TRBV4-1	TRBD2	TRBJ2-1	CASSRLLSGGPEEQFF	TGCGCCAGCAGCCGACTACTTAGCGGGGGGCCCGAGGAGCAGTTCTTC
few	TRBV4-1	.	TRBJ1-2	CASSARGHNYGYTF	TGCGCCAGCAGCGCACGTGGTCACAACTATGGCTACACCTTC
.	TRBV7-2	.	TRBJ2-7	CASSLWSRDEQYF	TGTGCCAGCAGCTTATGGTCAAGGGACGAGCAGTACTTC
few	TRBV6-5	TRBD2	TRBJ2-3	CASSWRLASDTQYF	TGTGCCAGCAGTTGGAGACTAGCTTCAGATACGCAGTATTTT
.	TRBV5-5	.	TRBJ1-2	CASSFGGDGYTF	TGTGCCAGCAGCTTCGGGGGGGATGGCTACACCTTC
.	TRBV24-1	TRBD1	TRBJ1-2	CATSAWTGSLGYTF	TGTGCCACCAGTGCCTGGACAGGGTCGTTGGGCTACACCTTC
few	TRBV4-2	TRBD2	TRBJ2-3	CASSQDGTSGGIGDTQYF	TGTGCCAGCAGCCAAGACGGGACTAGCGGGGGTATTGGAGATACGCAGTATTTT
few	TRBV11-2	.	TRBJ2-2	CASSLTSGELFF	TGTGCCAGCAGCCTAACCTCCGGGGAGCTGTTTTTT
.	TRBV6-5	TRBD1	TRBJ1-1	CASSAGGLEAFF	TGTGCCAGCAGCGCAGGGGGACTAGAAGCTTTCTTT
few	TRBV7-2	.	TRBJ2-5	CASSFPAETAEETQYF	TGTGCCAGCAGCTTTCCTGCGGAGACAGCTGAGGAGACCCAGTACTTC
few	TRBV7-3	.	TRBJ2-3	CASSFVRTDTQYF	TGTGCCAGCAGCTTTGTGCGCACAGATACGCAGTATTTT
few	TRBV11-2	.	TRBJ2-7	CASSPRGTGMREQYF	TGTGCCAGCAGCCCGAGGGGCACAGGGATGAGGGAGCAGTACTTC
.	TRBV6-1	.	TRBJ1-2	CASSERDRRNYGYTF	TGTGCCAGCAGTGAACGAGACCGTCGTAACTATGGCTACACCTTC
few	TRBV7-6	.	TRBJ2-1	CASSRAGDNEQFF	TGTGCCAGCAGCAGGGCCGGCGACAATGAGCAGTTCTTC
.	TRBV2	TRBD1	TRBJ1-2	CANTGEGYTF	TGTGCCAACACAGGGGAGGGCTACACCTTC
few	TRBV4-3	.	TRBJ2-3	CASSQDFFGTRSTDTQYF	TGCGCCAGCAGCCAAGACTTTTTTGGGACACGGAGCACAGATACGCAGTATTTT
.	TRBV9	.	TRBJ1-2	CASSPHFYGYTF	TGTGCCAGCAGCCCCCATTTCTATGGCTACACCTTC
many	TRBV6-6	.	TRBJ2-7	CASSYSPARDYEQYF	TGTGCCAGCAGTTACTCCCCCGCCAGGGACTACGAGCAGTACTTC
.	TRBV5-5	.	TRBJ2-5	CASSPGWGAETQYF	TGTGCCAGCAGCCCGGGGTGGGGGGCAGAGACCCAGTACTTC
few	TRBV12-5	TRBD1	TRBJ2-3	CASGLASTGWADTQYF	TGTGCTAGTGGTTTGGCCTCGACAGGGTGGGCAGATACGCAGTATTTT
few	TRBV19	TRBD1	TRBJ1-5	CGTDTGDLSNQPQHF	TGTGGGACCGACACAGGGGACTTGAGCAATCAGCCCCAGCATTTT
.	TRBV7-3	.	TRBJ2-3	CASSSADSTDTQYF	TGTGCCAGCAGCTCCGCCGACAGCACAGATACGCAGTATTTT
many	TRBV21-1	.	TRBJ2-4	CASSKEAPAGRNIQYF	TGTGCCAGCAGCAAAGAGGCTCCTGCGGGTCGAAACATTCAGTACTTC
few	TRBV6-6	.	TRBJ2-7	CASSYSSGRVSSYEQYF	TGTGCCAGCAGTTACTCGAGTGGACGGGTAAGCTCCTACGAGCAGTACTTC
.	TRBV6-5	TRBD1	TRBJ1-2	CASSPGTGFHGYTF	TGTGCCAGCAGTCCCGGGACAGGGTTTCATGGCTACACCTTC
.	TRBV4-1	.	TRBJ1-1	CASSQISGSEAFF	TGCGCCAGCAGCCAGATAAGCGGGAGTGAAGCTTTCTTT
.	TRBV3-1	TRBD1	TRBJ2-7	CASSRRQGISYEQYF	TGTGCCAGCAGCCGTAGACAGGGGATCTCGTACGAGCAGTACTTC
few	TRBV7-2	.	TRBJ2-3	CASSPGGRGGTDTQYF	TGTGCCAGCAGCCCAGGCGGTCGCGGGGGCACAGATACGCAGTATTTT
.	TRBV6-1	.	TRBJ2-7	CASRDRSSYEQYF	TGTGCCAGCAGAGACAGAAGCTCCTACGAGCAGTACTTC
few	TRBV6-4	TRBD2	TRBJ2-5	CASIHGGQETQYF	TGTGCCAGCATCCACGGGGGGCAAGAGACCCAGTACTTC
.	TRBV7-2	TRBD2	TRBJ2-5	CASSATSGVQETQYF	TGTGCCAGCAGCGCTACTAGCGGGGTTCAAGAGACCCAGTACTTC
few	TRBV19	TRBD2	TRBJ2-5	CASSIRSGGPWETQYF	TGTGCCAGTAGTATCCGGAGCGGGGGGCCGTGGGAGACCCAGTACTTC
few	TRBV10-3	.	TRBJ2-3	CAISETGSGDTQYF	TGTGCCATCAGTGAGACAGGGTCGGGAGATACGCAGTATTTT
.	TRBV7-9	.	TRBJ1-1	CASHRLGTRNTEAFF	TGTGCCAGCCACCGACTAGGGACAAGGAACACTGAAGCTTTCTTT
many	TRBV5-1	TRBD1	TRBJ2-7	CASSLDRGQYF	TGCGCCAGCAGCTTGGACAGGGGACAGTACTTC
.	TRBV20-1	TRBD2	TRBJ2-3	CSARASGGTPDTQYF	TGCAGTGCTAGGGCTAGCGGGGGGACCCCAGATACGCAGTATTTT
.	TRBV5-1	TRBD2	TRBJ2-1	CASSLWTSGDNEQFF	TGCGCCAGCAGCTTGTGGACTAGCGGCGACAATGAGCAGTTCTTC
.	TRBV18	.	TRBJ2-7	CASSDSRSYEQYF	TGTGCCAGCTCCGACAGTCGCTCCTACGAGCAGTACTTC